The 12 T cell receptor beta chains in this list originate from one sample, sequenced in a study of Graves' ophthalmopathy and Graves' hyperthyroidism. Researchers took RNA transcripts and amplified TCR beta CDR3 regions from them. In the first round, RT-PCR was carried out with HTBI primers, and a multiplex PCR formed the second round. TCRdb redid the calling of the multiplex PCR reads with MiXCR, one entry per CDR3 protein. The sample gives hundreds of thousands of distinct CDR3 sequences, 14% of which show up once; 8% to 10% is in the top ten. Sequenced sample: blood. All receptors come from a woman aged 25 to 39 with Graves' ophthalmopathy.

This clonotype was counted many times. This chain joins TRBV6-2 or TRBV6-3 and TRBJ1-1; 7 bases are a match to TRBD1. The germline V gene encodes CDR1 MNHEY and CDR2 SVGEGT. This CDR3 has 12 amino acids. Losses at the gene ends were 5 bases for V and 10 bases for J; bases not matched to a gene: 7. The CDR3 sequence is CASSATTGRAFF. The CDR3 DNA reads TGTGCCAGCAGTGCAACGACAGGGAGAGCTTTCTTT.

V gene TRBV2 combines with J gene TRBJ2-2; 10 bases fit TRBD2. V was clipped by 2 bases and J by 0 bases; unmatched bases: 12. The CDR3 spans 20 residues. Germline V gene lookup returns CDR1 SNHLY and CDR2 FYNNEI. The CDR3 spells CASSEPLAGVLFTNTGELFF. CDR3 DNA sequence: TGTGCCAGCAGTGAACCTCTAGCGGGAGTATTATTTACGAACACCGGGGAGCTGTTTTTT. The full variable domain, with the rest looked up from reference TRBV2 and TRBJ2-2, is EPEVTQTPSHQVTQMGQEVILRCVPISNHLYFYWYRQILGQKVEFLVSFYNNEISEKSEIFDDQFSVERPDGSNFTLKIRSTKLEDSAMYFCASSEPLAGVLFTNTGELFFGEGSRLTVL.

The rearrangement joins TRBV20-1 to TRBJ2-7; perhaps TRBD2 as D (7 bases). In germline, CDR1 is DFQATT, CDR2 SNEGSKA (reference sequence). V lost 6 bases and J lost 7, with 19 bases in between. The CDR3 has 13 amino acids. CDR3 DNA sequence: TGCAGTGCCCGGGGCGGGGGCGGATGGGAGCAGTACTTC. The encoded protein is CSARGGGGWEQYF.

This clonotype appeared many times. The chain combines TRBV7-3 with TRBJ2-2; a possible D gene is TRBD2 (6 bases). Germline V CDR1 and CDR2: SGHTA, FQGTGA. This CDR3 has 14 amino acids. V was clipped by 2 bases and J by 8 bases, with 12 bases between them. The CDR3, as DNA: TGTGCCAGCAGCTTATTAGCGGTAACAGGGGAGCTGTTTTTT. Translating it yields CASSLLAVTGELFF. Full variable domain (missing parts from reference TRBV7-3 and TRBJ2-2): GAGVSQTPSNKVTEKGKYVELRCDPISGHTALYWYRQSLGQGPEFLIYFQGTGAADDSGLPNDRFFAVRPEGSVSTLKIQRTERGDSAVYLCASSLLAVTGELFFGEGSRLTVL.

This sequence joins TRBV11-1 and TRBJ2-2; tentatively, D is TRBD1 or TRBD2 (5 bases each). The CDR3 contains 15 residues. The V gene's germline CDR1 is SGHAT and CDR2 FQDESV (reference sequence). V was cut by 5 bases and J by 4 bases, with 14 bases left in between. The CDR3 protein is CASSDWGKGTGELFF. The DNA of the CDR3 is TGTGCCAGCAGCGACTGGGGGAAGGGCACCGGGGAGCTGTTTTTT.

This clonotype was recorded many times. This chain joins TRBV6-1 and TRBJ1-5; D not certain. CDR3 length: 15 residues. Trimming removed 3 bases from V and 5 bases from J, with 14 bases in between. From germline, CDR1 is MNHNS and CDR2 SASEGT. CDR3 DNA sequence: TGTGCCAGCAGTGAGAGGAGTTATGGAGATCAGCCCCAGCATTTT. It encodes CASSERSYGDQPQHF.

This clonotype was found many times. The rearrangement joins TRBV20-1 to TRBJ2-5, with 11 bases aligning to TRBD2. Germline V gives CDR1 DFQATT, CDR2 SNEGSKA (reference sequence). This CDR3 spans 13 amino acids. After removal of 5 bases from V and 4 bases from J, the junction contained 3 bases not matched to a gene. DNA for the CDR3: TGCAGTGCTGGCGGACTAGCGGGAGAGACCCAGTACTTC. This encodes CSAGGLAGETQYF.

In the case of this clonotype: Given a much more abundant clone one base away, this may be a read error. This chain links TRBV6-2 or TRBV6-3 with TRBJ2-2; no clear D gene. Germline V gene sequence: CDR1 MNHEY, CDR2 SVGEGT. This CDR3 region has 11 residues. V shed 10 bases and J shed 3 bases, with 6 bases lying between them. In nucleotides, the CDR3 is TGTGCCACTCGATACACCGGGGAGCTGTTTTTT. It encodes CATRYTGELFF.

This clonotype showed up many times. The rearrangement joins TRBV29-1 to TRBJ1-2, with no clear D. V dropped 5 bases and J dropped 4 bases, with 11 bases sitting between them. CDR1 and CDR2 from the germline V gene are SQVTM and ANQGSEA. The CDR3 extends over 12 amino acids. The CDR3 region has the DNA TGCAGCGTTATTAGCGGGATCTATGGCTACACCTTC. Its translation is CSVISGIYGYTF. The full variable domain, in which reference TRBV29-1 and TRBJ1-2 provide the parts outside the CDR3, is SAVISQKPSRDICQRGTSLTIQCQVDSQVTMMFWYRQQPGQSLTLIATANQGSEATYESGFVIDKFPISRPNLTFSTLTVSNMSPEDSSIYLCSVISGIYGYTFGSGTRLTVV.

This clonotype showed up many times. This chain connects TRBV12-3 or TRBV12-4 to TRBJ1-3; D remains unclear. The length of the CDR3 is 12 residues. V lost 7 bases to trimming and J lost 3 bases, with 7 bases between them. CDR3 residues: CASIPNGNTIYF. CDR3 nucleotide sequence: TGTGCCAGCATACCTAATGGAAACACCATATATTTT.

This clonotype was recorded at least ten times. This rearrangement joins TRBV24-1 to TRBJ1-5, with D possibly being TRBD1 (5 bases). Germline CDR1 is KGHDR and CDR2 is SFDVKD. The V and J ends lost 4 bases and 7 bases respectively, with 13 bases between them. CDR3 length: 14 residues. The CDR3 is CATSEARAGQPQHF. The DNA of the CDR3 is TGTGCCACCAGTGAAGCCAGGGCAGGCCAGCCCCAGCATTTT.

Concerning this clonotype itself: A read error may be the cause here, since a much bigger clone is one base away. The chain links TRBV4-1 to TRBJ2-7; the match to TRBD2 covers 10 bases. The germline gives CDR1 MGHRA, CDR2 YSYEKL. The CDR3 spans 13 residues. As DNA, the CDR3 is TGCGCCAGCAGCCGAGCTAGCGGGGGCGAGCAGTGCTTC. Protein sequence: CASSRASGGEQCF.